Shown below are 3 T cell receptor beta chains from a single sample sequenced in a study of response to subunit inactivated influenza vaccine. One entry per CDR3 protein results from TCRdb running MiXCR on the RT-PCR reads. Counted here are about 540,000 distinct CDR3 sequences, roughly 25% occurring once; the ten biggest clones make up 2.8%. These data also featured in a second study, about T cells expressing NK-cell markers. That report notes: In generating TCR beta cDNA, 5'RACE template switching with UMIs was used.

The sample in question was CD4+ T cells sorted from PBMCs, obtained 12 days after vaccination. The receptors here all came from a man between 50 and 59 years old who received an inactivated influenza vaccine.

In this sample, this clonotype turned up many times. The V and J genes are TRBV21-1 and TRBJ1-6. TRBV21-1 is listed as a pseudogene. The CDR3 extends over 16 amino acids. CDR3 protein: CASSKEEQSFNSPLHF. CDR3 in DNA: TGTGCCAGCAGCAAAGAGGAACAGTCGTTTAATTCACCCCTCCACTTT.

This clonotype was detected many times. The DNA of the CDR3 is TGCAGTGCAAACGGGGGGATCACAGATACGCAGTATTTT. This codes for CSANGGITDTQYF. The chain couples TRBV20-1 to TRBJ2-3; TRBD2 agrees at 7 bases. V was pared by 6 bases and J by 2 bases, with 5 bases of the junction left unmatched. CDR1 and CDR2 (germline): DFQATT, SNEGSKA (reference sequence). The CDR3 runs 13 residues.

CDR3 sequence (DNA): TGTGCCAGCAGCGTAGGGGGGATTTCTAGCACAGATACGCAGTATTTT. Its translation is CASSVGGISSTDTQYF. The chain uses TRBV9 and TRBJ2-3, with D perhaps given as TRBD1 or TRBD2 (5 bases each). Germline loops: CDR1 SGDLS, CDR2 YYNGEE. The CDR3 extends over 16 amino acids. Between the trimmed V and J ends, which lost 0 bases and 0 bases, there was a span of 11 bases.